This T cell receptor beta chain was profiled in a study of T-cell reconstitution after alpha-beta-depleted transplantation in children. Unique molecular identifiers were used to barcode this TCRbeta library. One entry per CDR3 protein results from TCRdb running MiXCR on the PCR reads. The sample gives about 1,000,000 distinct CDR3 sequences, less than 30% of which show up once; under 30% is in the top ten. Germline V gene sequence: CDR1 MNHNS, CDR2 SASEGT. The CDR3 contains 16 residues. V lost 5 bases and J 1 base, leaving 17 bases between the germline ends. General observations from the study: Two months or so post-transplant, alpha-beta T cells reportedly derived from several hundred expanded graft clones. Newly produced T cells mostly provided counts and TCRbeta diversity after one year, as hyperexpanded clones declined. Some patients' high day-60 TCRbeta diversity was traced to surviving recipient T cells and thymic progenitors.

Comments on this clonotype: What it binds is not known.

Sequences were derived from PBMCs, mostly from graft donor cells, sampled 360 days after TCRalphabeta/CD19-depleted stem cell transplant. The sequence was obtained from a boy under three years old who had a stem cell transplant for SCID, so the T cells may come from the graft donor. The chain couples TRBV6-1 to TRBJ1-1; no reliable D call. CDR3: CASSQTPSLKNTEAFF. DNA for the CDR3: TGTGCCAGCAGTCAAACACCGTCCCTAAAGAACACTGAAGCTTTCTTT.